Listed here are 6 T cell receptor beta chains from one sample, sequenced in a study of cytomegalovirus exposure and HLA in healthy donors. This table comes from immunoSEQ multiplex PCR, and its TCRdb copy is limited to in-frame clones, with some not included. The sample has 200,000 to 300,000 clones; around nine tenths are singletons. Sequenced input: PBMCs. Receptors were obtained from a man younger than 35 in good health and CMV-seronegative.

The V and J genes are TRBV4-3 and TRBJ2-1; 12 bases align to TRBD2. This CDR3 comprises 16 residues. V lost 1 base, J lost 10 bases, and 8 bases stayed unmatched. Germline V lookup: CDR1 LGHNA, CDR2 YSLEER. The CDR3 region is CASSQAPTSGSGEQFF. CDR3 in DNA: TGCGCCAGCAGCCAAGCCCCGACTAGCGGGAGTGGGGAGCAGTTCTTC.

The chain carries TRBV7-2 and TRBJ2-7, with D unresolved. Germline lookup yields CDR1 SGHTA and CDR2 FQGNSA. The ends were cut back, 4 bases at V and 3 bases at J, with 7 bases in the middle. This CDR3 region has 12 residues. This CDR3 reads CASSSQRYEQYF. CDR3 DNA: TGTGCCAGCAGCTCCCAGCGCTACGAGCAGTACTTC.

The chain joins TRBV25-1 to TRBJ2-1, with TRBD2 matching over 8 bases. CDR1 is MGHDK, CDR2 SYGVNS, per germline. The CDR3 sequence is 16 residues long. The trim removed 4 bases at V and 6 bases at J, leaving 11 bases unmatched. The CDR3 is CASSATYSGISNEQFF. The CDR3 bases are TGTGCCAGCAGTGCGACCTATAGCGGGATATCCAATGAGCAGTTCTTC.

This clone was observed a single time. The chain recombines TRBV5-1 with TRBJ2-2, with D perhaps TRBD2 (5 bases). The ends were cut back, 2 bases at V and 4 bases at J, with 12 bases in the middle. Per germline, CDR1 SGHRS and CDR2 YFSETQ. This CDR3 contains 15 residues. CDR3 nucleotide sequence: TGCGCCAGCAGCTTTTCGACTATTTCCACCGGGGAGCTGTTTTTT. The encoded protein is CASSFSTISTGELFF.

The chain links TRBV5-6 to TRBJ1-5; unclear D gene. The CDR3 covers 15 residues. Germline V gene data show CDR1 as SGHDT and CDR2 as YYEEEE. With 4 bases removed from V and 2 bases from J, the gap between germline ends came to 13 bases. This CDR3 is CASSQAGLGNQPQHF. The CDR3 bases are TGTGCCAGCAGCCAGGCGGGGTTGGGCAATCAGCCCCAGCATTTT.

The chain joins TRBV11-3 to TRBJ2-7; 8 bases are shared with TRBD1. This CDR3 spans 16 amino acids. Germline V lookup: CDR1 SGHNT, CDR2 YENEEA. V dropped 5 bases and J dropped 0; count of bases not matched to a gene: 9. The CDR3 DNA sequence: TGTGCCAGCAGCCCTGGGTCCGGGACAGGCTCCTACGAGCAGTACTTC. Residues: CASSPGSGTGSYEQYF.